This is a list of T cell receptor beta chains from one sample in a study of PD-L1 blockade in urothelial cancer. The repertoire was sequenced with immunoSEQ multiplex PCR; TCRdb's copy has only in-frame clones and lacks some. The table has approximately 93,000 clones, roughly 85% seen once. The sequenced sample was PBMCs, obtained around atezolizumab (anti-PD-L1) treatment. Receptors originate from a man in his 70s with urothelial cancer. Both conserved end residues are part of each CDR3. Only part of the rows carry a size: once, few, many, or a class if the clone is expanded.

CDR3 protein: CASSDPAEPNTEAFF
clone size: NA
J gene: TRBJ1-1
CDR3 length: 15
V gene: TRBV25-1

CDR3 protein: CASGGGGQNTGELFF
clone size: NA
J gene: TRBJ2-2
CDR3 length: 15
V gene: TRBV11-3

CDR3 protein: CSVGHRNTEAFF
clone size: once
J gene: TRBJ1-1
CDR3 length: 12
V gene: TRBV29-1

CDR3 protein: CASSISGQGSYEQYF
clone size: NA
J gene: TRBJ2-7
CDR3 length: 15
V gene: TRBV19

CDR3 protein: CASSLVGGGSVGTDTQYF
clone size: NA
J gene: TRBJ2-3
CDR3 length: 18
V gene: TRBV7-2

CDR3 protein: CASRLQGVDYGYTF
clone size: few
J gene: TRBJ1-2
CDR3 length: 14
V gene: TRBV5-4

CDR3 protein: CASSIKGTGGASGTEAFF
clone size: NA
J gene: TRBJ1-1
CDR3 length: 18
V gene: TRBV19

CDR3 protein: CASSRGLRDNSPLHF
clone size: NA
J gene: TRBJ1-6
CDR3 length: 15
V gene: TRBV4-1

CDR3 protein: CASSQDNQPQHF
clone size: NA
J gene: TRBJ1-5
CDR3 length: 12
V gene: TRBV7-9

CDR3 protein: CASSLDRGLNTEAFF
clone size: NA
J gene: TRBJ1-1
CDR3 length: 15
V gene: TRBV6-1

CDR3 protein: CASSPLGRGQGPYEQYF
clone size: NA
J gene: TRBJ2-7
CDR3 length: 17
V gene: TRBV4-1

CDR3 protein: CASSLEVRGKVQETQYF
clone size: NA
J gene: TRBJ2-5
CDR3 length: 17
V gene: TRBV4-2

CDR3 protein: CASSPGLAGPSSYEQYF
clone size: few
J gene: TRBJ2-7
CDR3 length: 17
V gene: TRBV5-1

CDR3 protein: CASSTSPGYEQYF
clone size: NA
J gene: TRBJ2-7
CDR3 length: 13
V gene: TRBV18

CDR3 protein: CASSSGLSYEQYF
clone size: once
J gene: TRBJ2-7
CDR3 length: 13
V gene: TRBV5-1